These T cell receptor beta chains were read from a single sample in a study of control samples from healthy donors and cancer patients. TCRdb's copy holds only in-frame clones and misses some; the assay was immunoSEQ multiplex PCR. The table lists fewer than 110,000 clones, about 89% of them singletons, with about 19% in the top ten. Sequencing was performed on PBMCs. The source is a man in his 60s with lung cancer. CDR3s include the opening cysteine and the closing phenylalanine or tryptophan. A D gene is named only where the DNA matches it firmly.

cdr3_length | j_call | v_call | d_call | cdr3_aa
14 | TRBJ1-6 | TRBV6-5 | NA | CASLRSGANSPLHF
14 | TRBJ2-7 | TRBV11-2 | NA | CASSKKGRSYEQYF
16 | TRBJ2-1 | TRBV7-2 | TRBD2 | CASSLRTSGLYNEQFF
12 | TRBJ1-2 | TRBV10-3 | NA | CAIRRTDYGYTF
13 | TRBJ1-5 | TRBV7-9 | NA | CASSLAPNQPQHF
18 | TRBJ2-2 | TRBV27 | TRBD1 | CATSPGTGIKRVTGELFF
15 | TRBJ2-7 | TRBV30 | TRBD1 | CAWRVGQSVAYEQYF
16 | TRBJ1-1 | TRBV6-6 | NA | CASSPGGGAKNTEAFF
16 | TRBJ2-3 | TRBV5-1 | TRBD2 | CASSSGLAGGQDTQYF
13 | TRBJ1-1 | TRBV11-1 | TRBD1 | CASSLEEGAGAFF
15 | TRBJ2-7 | TRBV7-2 | TRBD1 | CASSLAGQGSYEQYF
16 | TRBJ1-4 | TRBV9 | NA | CASSVDPRGGYEKLFF
13 | TRBJ1-5 | TRBV18 | NA | CASRREAHQPQHF
14 | TRBJ2-1 | TRBV7-8 | TRBD2 | CASSRSGVYNEQFF
15 | TRBJ2-5 | TRBV2 | NA | CASSEPPGIVRTQYF
13 | TRBJ1-1 | TRBV11-2 | NA | CASSLGRGTEAFF
14 | TRBJ2-2 | TRBV24-1 | NA | CATSYAGSSGELFF
11 | TRBJ1-2 | TRBV20-1 | NA | CSARQIYGYTF
13 | TRBJ2-1 | TRBV5-8 | NA | CASSPGPPREQFF
17 | TRBJ2-3 | TRBV5-1 | NA | CASSSGLGLESTDTQYF
16 | TRBJ2-3 | TRBV11-3 | TRBD2 | CASSLDRGGAADTQYF
15 | TRBJ2-5 | TRBV7-3 | NA | CASSPVGGPGETQYF
15 | TRBJ1-2 | TRBV9 | NA | CASSVTGGGNYGYTF
14 | TRBJ1-4 | TRBV18 | NA | CASSPWVSNEKLFF
15 | TRBJ1-2 | TRBV5-4 | NA | CASSLEGEMNYGYTF